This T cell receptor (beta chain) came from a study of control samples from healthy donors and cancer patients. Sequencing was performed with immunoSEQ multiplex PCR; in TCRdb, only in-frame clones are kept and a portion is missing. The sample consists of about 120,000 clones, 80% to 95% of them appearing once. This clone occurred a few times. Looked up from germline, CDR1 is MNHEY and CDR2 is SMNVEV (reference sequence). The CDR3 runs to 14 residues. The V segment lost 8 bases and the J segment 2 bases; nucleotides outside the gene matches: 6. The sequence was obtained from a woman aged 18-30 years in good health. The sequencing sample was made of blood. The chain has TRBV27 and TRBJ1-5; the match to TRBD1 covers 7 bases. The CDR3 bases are TGTGCCAGCTGGTCAGGACAGGGCAATCAGCCCCAGCATTTT. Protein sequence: CASWSGQGNQPQHF.